A selection of T cell receptor beta chains follows, all from one sample in a study of cytomegalovirus exposure and HLA in healthy donors. Assay used: immunoSEQ multiplex PCR; TCRdb lists only in-frame clones, some missing. The data contain under 300,000 clones, about nine tenths of them singletons. Sequences were obtained from PBMCs. The receptors shown here come from a middle-aged man in good health and CMV-seropositive. Each CDR3 is given with its conserved first and last residue. The D gene is left open where the match is weak. Clone size appears in some rows only: once, few, many, or a class for an expanded clone.

TRBV6-5	-	TRBJ1-1	TRBD1	14	CASRRQGGSSEAFF	TGTGCCAGCAGACGCCAGGGGGGAAGCTCTGAAGCTTTCTTT
TRBV7-9	-	TRBJ2-1	TRBD1	13	CASKRTGDNEQFF	TGTGCCAGCAAGCGGACAGGGGACAATGAGCAGTTCTTC
TRBV7-3	-	TRBJ2-7	-	15	CASSLYSGQDYEQYF	TGTGCCAGCAGCTTATATAGCGGACAGGACTACGAGCAGTACTTC
TRBV7-2	few	TRBJ1-4	TRBD1	14	CASSLLAGGEKLFF	TGTGCCAGCAGCTTACTGGCAGGGGGTGAAAAACTGTTTTTT
TRBV19	-	TRBJ2-7	TRBD2	15	CASSPGLAGVKEQYF	TGTGCCAGTAGCCCAGGACTAGCGGGAGTGAAAGAGCAGTACTTC
TRBV29-1	-	TRBJ2-7	TRBD2	15	CSAIRGSGRSGEQYF	TGCAGCGCAATTAGGGGTAGCGGGAGGTCCGGCGAGCAGTACTTC
TRBV11-2	once	TRBJ2-1	TRBD2	16	CASSSFGTSGSHEQFF	TGTGCCAGCAGCTCGTTCGGGACTAGCGGGAGCCATGAGCAGTTCTTC
TRBV4-1	-	TRBJ2-1	-	15	CASSPEGRAYNEQFF	TGCGCCAGCAGCCCGGAGGGCAGGGCCTACAATGAGCAGTTCTTC
TRBV6-5	-	TRBJ1-2	-	14	CASSLSFDNYGYTF	TGTGCCAGCAGTTTGAGCTTCGATAACTATGGCTACACCTTC
TRBV7-8	-	TRBJ1-2	TRBD1	15	CASSRDEGTALGYTF	TGTGCCAGCAGCCGAGACGAGGGGACAGCGCTTGGCTACACCTTC
TRBV28	-	TRBJ1-2	-	15	CASSLSRTANYGYTF	TGTGCCAGCAGTTTGTCTCGGACAGCTAACTATGGCTACACCTTC
TRBV28	once	TRBJ2-7	-	11	CASTGSYEQYF	TGTGCCAGCACAGGATCCTACGAGCAGTACTTC
TRBV7-9	-	TRBJ2-1	TRBD2	16	CASSSIAGGFRDEQFF	TGTGCCAGCAGCTCGATAGCGGGAGGCTTTAGAGATGAGCAGTTCTTC
TRBV6-5	-	TRBJ2-2	TRBD2	15	CASSYSGRDAGELFF	TGTGCCAGCAGTTACTCCGGGAGGGACGCCGGGGAGCTGTTTTTT
TRBV6-1	-	TRBJ2-5	TRBD1	14	CASIKQGTQETQYF	TGTGCCAGCATCAAACAGGGGACCCAAGAGACCCAGTACTTC
TRBV5-1	-	TRBJ2-5	TRBD2	15	CASSPGLGNQETQYF	TGCGCCAGCAGCCCGGGACTAGGGAACCAAGAGACCCAGTACTTC
TRBV7-9	once	TRBJ2-7	TRBD2	15	CASSGTSGSLGEQYF	TGTGCCAGCAGTGGGACTAGCGGGAGTTTAGGCGAGCAGTACTTC
TRBV28	-	TRBJ1-5	-	14	CASVGGQANQPQHF	TGTGCCAGCGTGGGCGGGCAAGCAAATCAGCCCCAGCATTTT
TRBV19	-	TRBJ1-2	TRBD1	16	CASSRTGGIKTYGYTF	TGTGCCAGTAGCCGGACAGGGGGCATAAAGACCTATGGCTACACCTTC
TRBV5-5	-	TRBJ2-1	TRBD1	15	CASSLIRQGANEQFF	TGTGCCAGCAGCTTGATCCGGCAGGGGGCCAATGAGCAGTTCTTC
TRBV7-9	-	TRBJ1-2	-	14	CASSLERGTYGYTF	TGTGCCAGCAGCTTAGAGCGGGGAACCTATGGCTACACCTTC
TRBV28	-	TRBJ2-6	-	15	CASSLRGSGANVLTF	TGTGCCAGCAGTTTGCGGGGCTCTGGGGCCAACGTCCTGACTTTC
TRBV13	-	TRBJ2-7	-	13	CASRPVQVYEQYF	TGTGCCAGCAGGCCAGTACAGGTCTACGAGCAGTACTTC
TRBV5-1	-	TRBJ2-1	TRBD1	16	CASSLEGTGGPDEQFF	TGCGCCAGCAGCTTGGAAGGCACAGGGGGCCCGGATGAGCAGTTCTTC
TRBV25-1	-	TRBJ2-7	-	13	CASSRGGSYEQYF	TGTGCCAGTTCCAGGGGCGGATCCTACGAGCAGTACTTC
TRBV5-1	-	TRBJ1-2	-	13	CASSLETDYGYTF	TGCGCCAGCAGCTTAGAGACAGACTATGGCTACACCTTC
TRBV18	-	TRBJ2-5	-	13	CASSPNSRETQYF	TGTGCCAGCTCACCAAACAGCCGAGAGACCCAGTACTTC
TRBV5-6	-	TRBJ1-2	TRBD1	14	CASSLAWTGDGYTF	TGTGCCAGCAGCTTGGCCTGGACAGGGGATGGCTACACCTTC
TRBV7-7	-	TRBJ2-1	-	13	CASSFPGNNEQFF	TGTGCTAGCAGCTTCCCAGGGAACAATGAGCAGTTCTTC
TRBV6-5	-	TRBJ2-1	-	15	CASSYSRSSYNEQFF	TGTGCCAGCAGTTACTCGCGGAGCTCCTACAATGAGCAGTTCTTC
TRBV9	-	TRBJ2-7	TRBD1	15	CASSVGDREVYEQYF	TGTGCCAGCAGCGTAGGGGACAGGGAGGTCTACGAGCAGTACTTC